The sample holds a few counts of the clone carrying this T cell receptor beta chain. What it recognizes is unknown. The CDR3 sequence is 14 residues long. Germline V gene lookup returns CDR1 SGHTA and CDR2 FQGNSA. V was cut by 2 bases and J by 11 bases, with 13 bases left in between. The record originates from a study of T cell repertoires in cytomegalovirus infection. Notes on the study in general: Within the response measured ex vivo, HLA-C-restricted CMV-specific TCR beta clonotypes were dominant.

TCRdb processed the reads anew with MiXCR; each CDR3 protein has one entry. Of about half a million distinct CDR3 sequences detected, about 39% appear once; the ten largest clones hold about 39%. Material: cultured PBMCs, obtained from culture after CMV antigen stimulation. The chain couples TRBV7-2 to TRBJ1-6; D remains ambiguous. The TCR comes from a human donor in good health (CMV status not recorded). Some clones in this sample may be carry-over from other donors' samples. The CDR3 coding sequence is TGTGCCAGCAGCTTAAGACATCCATTAACACCCCTCCACTTT. Translated: CASSLRHPLTPLHF.